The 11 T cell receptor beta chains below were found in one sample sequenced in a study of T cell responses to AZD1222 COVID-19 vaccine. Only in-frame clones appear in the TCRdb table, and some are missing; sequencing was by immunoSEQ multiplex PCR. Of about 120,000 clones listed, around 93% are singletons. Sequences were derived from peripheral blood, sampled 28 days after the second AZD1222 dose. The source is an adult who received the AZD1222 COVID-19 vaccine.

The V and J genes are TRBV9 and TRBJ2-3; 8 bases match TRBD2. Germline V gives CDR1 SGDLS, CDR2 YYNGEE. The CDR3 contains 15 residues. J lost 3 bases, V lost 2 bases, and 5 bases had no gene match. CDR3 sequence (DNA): TGTGCCAGCAGCGTGGGCGGGGGGCTGACAGATACGCAGTATTTT. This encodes CASSVGGGLTDTQYF.

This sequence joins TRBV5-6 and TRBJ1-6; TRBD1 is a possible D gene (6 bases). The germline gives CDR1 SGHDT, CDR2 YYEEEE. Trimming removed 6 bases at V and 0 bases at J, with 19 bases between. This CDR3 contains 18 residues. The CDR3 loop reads CASNYGGTFSSYNSPLHF. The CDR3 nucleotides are TGTGCCAGCAATTACGGCGGGACATTTAGCTCCTATAATTCACCCCTCCACTTT.

DNA of the CDR3: TGTGCCAGCAGCTCCGTCAGAGGGACCTACGAGCAGTACTTC. Translation gives CASSSVRGTYEQYF. This rearrangement joins TRBV7-2 to TRBJ2-7, with D maybe TRBD2 (5 bases). CDR1 is SGHTA and CDR2 is FQGNSA in the germline V gene. This CDR3 contains 14 residues. V shed 4 bases and J shed 2 bases, with 12 bases lying between them.

CDR3 residues: CASSQGSTVREKNIQYF. The CDR3, as DNA: TGTGCCAGCAGCCAAGGATCTACCGTCCGGGAAAAAAACATTCAGTACTTC. This chain uses TRBV3-1 (or the pseudogene TRBV3-2) with TRBJ2-4; D may be TRBD2 (5 bases). CDR3 length: 17 amino acids. V dropped 1 base and J dropped 4 bases, with 17 bases sitting between them. Germline V lookup: CDR1 LGHDT, CDR2 YNNKEL (reference sequence).

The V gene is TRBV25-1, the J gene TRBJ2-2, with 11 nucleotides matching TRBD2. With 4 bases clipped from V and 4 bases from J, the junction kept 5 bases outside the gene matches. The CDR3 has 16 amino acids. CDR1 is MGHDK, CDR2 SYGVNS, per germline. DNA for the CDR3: TGTGCCAGCAGTGTTACTAGCGGGAGAGGCACCGGGGAGCTGTTTTTT. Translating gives CASSVTSGRGTGELFF.

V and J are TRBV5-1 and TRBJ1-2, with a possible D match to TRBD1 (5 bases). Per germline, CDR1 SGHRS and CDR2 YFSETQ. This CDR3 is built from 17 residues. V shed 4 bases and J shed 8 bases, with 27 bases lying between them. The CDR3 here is CASSLGGGRRSTSGYTF. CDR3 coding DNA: TGCGCCAGCAGCCTGGGGGGAGGGAGGCGCAGCACGAGCGGCTACACCTTC.

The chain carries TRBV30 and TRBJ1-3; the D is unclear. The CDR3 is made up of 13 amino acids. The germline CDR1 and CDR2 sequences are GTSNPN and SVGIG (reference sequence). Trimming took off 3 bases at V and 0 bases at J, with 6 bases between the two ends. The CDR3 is CAWRSPSGNTIYF. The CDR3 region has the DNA TGTGCCTGGAGGAGTCCCTCTGGAAACACCATATATTTT.

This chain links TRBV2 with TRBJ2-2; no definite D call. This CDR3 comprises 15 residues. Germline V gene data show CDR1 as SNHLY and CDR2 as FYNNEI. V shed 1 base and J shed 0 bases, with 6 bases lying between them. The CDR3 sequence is CASSEVQANTGELFF. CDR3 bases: TGTGCCAGCAGTGAAGTGCAGGCGAACACCGGGGAGCTGTTTTTT.

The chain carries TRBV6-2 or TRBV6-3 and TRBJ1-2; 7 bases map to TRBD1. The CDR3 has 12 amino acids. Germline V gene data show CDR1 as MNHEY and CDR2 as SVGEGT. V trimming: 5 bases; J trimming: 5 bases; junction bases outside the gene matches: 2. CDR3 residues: CASSMTGYGYTF. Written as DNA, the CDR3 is TGTGCCAGCAGTATGACAGGGTATGGCTACACCTTC.

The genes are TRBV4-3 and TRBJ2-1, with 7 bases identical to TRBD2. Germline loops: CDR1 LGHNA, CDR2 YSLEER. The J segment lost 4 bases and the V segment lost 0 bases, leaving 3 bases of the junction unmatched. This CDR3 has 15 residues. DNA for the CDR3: TGCGCCAGCAGCCAAGAGCTAGCGGAATACAATGAGCAGTTCTTC. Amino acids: CASSQELAEYNEQFF.

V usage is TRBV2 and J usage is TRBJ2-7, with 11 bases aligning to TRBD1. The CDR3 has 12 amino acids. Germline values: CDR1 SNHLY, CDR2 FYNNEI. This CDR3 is CAGDRGVSEQYF. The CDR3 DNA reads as TGTGCAGGGGACAGGGGGGTATCCGAGCAGTACTTC.